These T cell receptor beta chains were read from a single sample in a study of T-cell memory formation after mild COVID-19. TCRdb re-derived calls from the 5' RACE reads in MiXCR, one entry per CDR3 protein. The profile shows 100,000 to 150,000 distinct CDR3 sequences, roughly 15% of them singletons. Sequenced material: PBMCs or a T cell subset sorted from them (not recorded which). The receptor set was obtained from an adult woman who had mild COVID-19 (a few samples of this study predate the infection). Cell type and time point are not known. The CDR3 runs from the conserved cysteine through the conserved F or W. D genes are given only for firm matches.

J gene | V gene | D gene | CDR3 protein
TRBJ1-6 | TRBV20-1 | - | CSAVKDGNSPLHF
TRBJ1-2 | TRBV6-5 | TRBD1 | CASSDRAGGYTF
TRBJ2-1 | TRBV5-1 | - | CASSLAGDGYNEQFF
TRBJ2-7 | TRBV10-3 | - | CAISESIRVHEQYF
TRBJ1-2 | TRBV20-1 | TRBD1 | CSATGGYGYTF
TRBJ2-1 | TRBV7-2 | - | CASSPTDMVQFF
TRBJ1-1 | TRBV5-5 | - | CATQPGSNTEAFF
TRBJ2-3 | TRBV7-6 | TRBD1 | CASGQGTDTQYF
TRBJ2-5 | TRBV4-3 | TRBD1 | CASSQVGARGLRETQYF
TRBJ2-2 | TRBV7-9 | TRBD2 | CASSPILAGGPSGELFF
TRBJ2-7 | TRBV7-2 | TRBD1 | CASSPDRGYYEQYF
TRBJ2-3 | TRBV28 | - | CASSLNRVTQYF
TRBJ1-2 | TRBV27 | TRBD1 | CASSYRDSYGYTF
TRBJ2-7 | TRBV11-2 | - | CASSKLRRMYEQYF
TRBJ2-1 | TRBV5-6 | TRBD1 | CASSQTPGQGANEQFF
TRBJ2-5 | TRBV12-3/TRBV12-4 | TRBD1 | CASLTGVGETQYF
TRBJ2-1 | TRBV5-6 | TRBD2 | CASSVQVWGGNEQFF
TRBJ1-5 | TRBV2 | - | CASTVRRDHYQPQHF
TRBJ2-3 | TRBV2 | - | CASSVQRNTDTQYF
TRBJ1-2 | TRBV11-2 | TRBD1 | CASSFRTGRPSTF
TRBJ2-2 | TRBV5-1 | TRBD2 | CASGEAGGPFSATGELFF
TRBJ1-1 | TRBV30 | - | CAWSPRVNTEAFF
TRBJ1-2 | TRBV20-1 | TRBD1 | CSASGGAIANYGYTF
TRBJ2-1 | TRBV12-3/TRBV12-4 | TRBD2 | CASSSSGGGPDEQFF
TRBJ2-7 | TRBV3-1 | - | CASSVVSYEQYF
TRBJ2-1 | TRBV29-1 | - | CSVPGVKYNEQFF
TRBJ2-5 | TRBV20-1 | - | CSAPLAQGETQYF
TRBJ2-7 | TRBV2 | TRBD1 | CASSPRADRATYEQYF
TRBJ2-2 | TRBV7-6 | TRBD2 | CASSSIVAGVAGELFF
TRBJ2-2 | TRBV7-9 | - | CASSLNTGELFF
TRBJ1-1 | TRBV12-5 | - | CASGLGATEAFF